This T cell receptor beta chain came from a study of blood T cell repertoires in COVID-19. About the research overall: Specimens from acute and convalescent COVID-19 originated in the United States, Italy and Spain. From T cells, B-cell-depleted T cells, or PBMCs came the material, which was cDNA or gDNA.

Original data processing: Nucleated cell number was recorded as an estimate derived from reference gene primer amplification. The protocol was immunoSEQ multiplex PCR, while the TCRdb copy is restricted to in-frame clones and leaves out a portion. The V and J calls and the clone size are those of that table, but D and trimming were determined from the DNA. The table shows over 25,000 clones, with 85% occurring only once. This clone appeared a few times. Germline V gives CDR1 LNHDA, CDR2 SQIVND (reference sequence). This CDR3 is 18 amino acids long. Trimming took 3 bases from V and 0 from J, leaving 15 bases between them.

This chain joins TRBV19 and TRBJ1-6, with D hard to call. Material for sequencing was peripheral blood. This receptor was taken from a human donor in a cohort sampled during active COVID-19. The CDR3 spells CASSIAVQASSYNSPLHF. The CDR3 DNA is TGTGCCAGTAGTATTGCTGTCCAGGCGAGCTCCTATAATTCACCCCTCCACTTT.